This TCR beta chain was profiled in a study of T cell changes during pregnancy in multiple sclerosis. Profiling relied on immunoSEQ multiplex PCR, and the TCRdb table lists in-frame clones only, not all of them. The repertoire holds tens of thousands of clones, with 80% to 90% as singletons. The V and J ends lost 2 bases and 5 bases respectively, with 12 bases between them. The CDR3 totals 14 residues. Germline CDR1 SNHLY, CDR2 FYNNEI. This sequence joins TRBV2 and TRBJ1-1; D perhaps matches TRBD1 (6 bases). This receptor was taken from a female donor with multiple sclerosis, enrolled in a pregnancy study. The specimen comprised CD8+ T cells from peripheral blood mononuclear cells, sampled in the second trimester of pregnancy. The CDR3 DNA reads as TGTGCCAGCAGTGAACCCAGGGGTCGGACTGAAGCTTTCTTT. This sequence encodes CASSEPRGRTEAFF.